This entry lists 25 T cell receptor beta chains sequenced from one sample in a study of T cell repertoires in cytomegalovirus infection. Via MiXCR, TCRdb re-called the reads, giving one row per CDR3 protein. The table records just under 550,000 distinct CDR3 sequences, around 27% of them present only once. Sequences were obtained from PBMCs. The receptor set was obtained from a human donor in good health (CMV status not recorded). Some clones in this sample may be carry-over from other donors' samples.

The chain employs TRBV12-3 or TRBV12-4 and TRBJ1-2; D might be TRBD1 (5 bases). The CDR3 loop spans 15 amino acids. Trimming left V 3 bases short and J 6 bases short, with 17 bases between. Here the CDR3 reads CASSFGARAGHGYTF. The CDR3 DNA sequence: TGTGCCAGCAGTTTTGGGGCCCGGGCAGGCCATGGCTACACCTTC.

The chain uses TRBV7-2 and TRBJ2-1; 7 bases map to TRBD2. Per germline, CDR1 SGHTA and CDR2 FQGNSA. V was clipped by 4 bases and J by 6 bases; unmatched bases: 9. There are 15 residues in the CDR3. In DNA, the CDR3 is TGTGCCAGCAGCTCAAAATGGGAGGGGATCAATGAGCAGTTCTTC. This translates into CASSSKWEGINEQFF.

The CDR3 loop reads CASSLAHAGIAEAFF. For the CDR3, the DNA is TGTGCCAGCAGCTTGGCGCACGCAGGGATCGCTGAAGCTTTCTTT. This sequence joins TRBV5-6 and TRBJ1-1, with a weak D call TRBD1 (5 bases). The CDR3 is 15 residues long. CDR1 is SGHDT and CDR2 is YYEEEE in the germline V gene. V shed 0 bases and J shed 6 bases, with 15 bases lying between them.

The sample holds a few counts of this clonotype. The gene calls are TRBV7-6 and TRBJ2-2; 11 bases match TRBD2. Germline V gives CDR1 SGHVS, CDR2 FNYEAQ. V lost 6 bases to trimming and J lost 4 bases; unmatched junction nucleotides: 7. The CDR3 is made up of 16 amino acids. Here the CDR3 DNA reads TGTGCCAGCAGAGGATCTAGCGGGAGGACCACCGGGGAGCTGTTTTTT. This encodes CASRGSSGRTTGELFF.

This clonotype was detected only a few times. The chain carries TRBV2 and TRBJ1-2; 9 bases are shared with TRBD1. The germline gives CDR1 SNHLY, CDR2 FYNNEI. CDR3 length: 14 amino acids. Losses at the gene ends were 8 bases for V and 2 bases for J; bases not matched to a gene: 6. The chain's CDR3 is CASARTGENYGYTF. The CDR3 bases are TGTGCCAGCGCGAGGACAGGGGAGAACTATGGCTACACCTTC. Variable domain in full (rest from reference TRBV2 and TRBJ1-2): EPEVTQTPSHQVTQMGQEVILRCVPISNHLYFYWYRQILGQKVEFLVSFYNNEISEKSEIFDDQFSVERPDGSNFTLKIRSTKLEDSAMYFCASARTGENYGYTFGSGTRLTVV.

This chain joins TRBV14 and TRBJ2-1; unclear D gene. This CDR3 comprises 13 residues. Germline loops: CDR1 SGHDN, CDR2 FVKESK. Trimming removed 8 bases at V and 0 bases at J, with 8 bases between. The CDR3 nucleotides read TGTGCCAGCGGTTCTATCTCCTACAATGAGCAGTTCTTC. As protein: CASGSISYNEQFF.

The chain recombines TRBV25-1 with TRBJ2-1, with D perhaps matching TRBD1 (6 bases). V shed 2 bases and J shed 6 bases, with 20 bases lying between them. This CDR3 comprises 17 residues. Germline V gene lookup returns CDR1 MGHDK and CDR2 SYGVNS. The chain's CDR3 is CASSEGGRDRQLNEQFF. The CDR3 region has the DNA TGTGCCAGCAGTGAAGGGGGCCGGGACCGACAACTCAATGAGCAGTTCTTC.

This clonotype was counted many times. The chain recombines TRBV7-2 with TRBJ2-1; D call uncertain. The CDR3 contains 17 residues. CDR1 is SGHTA and CDR2 is FQGNSA in the germline V gene. Trimming shortened V by 5 bases and J by 7 bases, and 24 bases separated the two germline ends. The CDR3 loop is CASSLGTGLLLQNEQFF. The CDR3 DNA sequence: TGTGCCAGCAGCCTCGGCACCGGCCTACTGCTACAAAATGAGCAGTTCTTC.

The chain employs TRBV5-6 and TRBJ1-6, with no clear D. Germline V lookup: CDR1 SGHDT, CDR2 YYEEEE. Trimming took off 4 bases at V and 6 bases at J, with 8 bases between the two ends. This CDR3 spans 13 amino acids. In DNA form, the CDR3 reads TGTGCCAGCAGCCACCGTCCTAATTCACCCCTCCACTTT. This encodes CASSHRPNSPLHF.

This clonotype occurred a few times. J is TRBJ1-1 and V is TRBV25-1; TRBD1 matches at 8 bases. There are 15 residues in the CDR3. From germline, CDR1 is MGHDK and CDR2 SYGVNS. The trim removed 6 bases at V and 4 bases at J, leaving 10 bases unmatched. CDR3 bases: TGTGCCAGCAGATGGTCAGCAGGGGGCGTCACTGAAGCTTTCTTT. It specifies CASRWSAGGVTEAFF.

The chain couples TRBV30 to TRBJ2-1; no firm D call. The CDR3 contains 16 residues. V was shortened by 2 bases and J by 5 bases, with 19 bases between the two germline ends. Germline CDR1 and CDR2: GTSNPN and SVGIG (reference sequence). CDR3 nucleotides: TGTGCCTGGAGTCGAAATTCGGCGGCAGCCGACAATGAGCAGTTCTTC. Translated: CAWSRNSAAADNEQFF. Combining the CDR3 with reference TRBV30 and TRBJ2-1 gives the whole variable domain SQTIHQWPATLVQPVGSPLSLECTVEGTSNPNLYWYRQAAGRGLQLLFYSVGIGQISSEVPQNLSASRPQDRQFILSSKKLLLSDSGFYLCAWSRNSAAADNEQFFGPGTRLTVL.

This clonotype has a count of ten or more. The V call is TRBV7-2, the J call TRBJ2-7; no definite D call. Germline CDR1 is SGHTA and CDR2 is FQGNSA. Trimming cost V 5 bases and J 2 bases, with 10 bases left between them. This CDR3 region has 13 residues. CDR3 sequence: CASSRLMAYEQYF. CDR3 coding DNA: TGTGCCAGCAGCCGTCTTATGGCCTACGAGCAGTACTTC. The whole variable domain, filled in from reference TRBV7-2 and TRBJ2-7, reads GAGVSQSPSNKVTEKGKDVELRCDPISGHTALYWYRQSLGQGLEFLIYFQGNSAPDKSGLPSDRFSAERTGGSVSTLTIQRTQQEDSAVYLCASSRLMAYEQYFGPGTRLTVT.

The table lists this clonotype with many counts. The chain employs TRBV7-2 and TRBJ1-5; D is perhaps TRBD1 (5 bases). V was cut by 1 base and J by 6 bases, with 16 bases left in between. The CDR3 is 16 residues long. The germline gives CDR1 SGHTA, CDR2 FQGNSA. CDR3 in DNA: TGTGCCAGCAGCTTAGGCTCAGGGAGGGAGAGTCAGCCCCAGCATTTT. As protein: CASSLGSGRESQPQHF.

The CDR3 loop is CASSLTALSTEAFF. CDR3 in DNA: TGTGCCAGCAGTCTGACAGCTTTGAGCACTGAAGCTTTCTTT. The rearrangement joins TRBV6-2 or TRBV6-3 to TRBJ1-1, with D perhaps TRBD1 (5 bases). Germline values: CDR1 MNHEY, CDR2 SVGEGT. Trimming left V 5 bases short and J 4 bases short, with 14 bases between. CDR3 length equals 14 residues.

In its sample, this clonotype was seen a few times. The chain links TRBV19 to TRBJ2-2; weak D call: TRBD2 (5 bases). Germline assignment: CDR1 LNHDA and CDR2 SQIVND (reference sequence). V lost 2 bases to trimming and J lost 4 bases, with 17 bases between them. This CDR3 contains 17 residues. This CDR3 reads CASSIQIPHSVTGELFF. CDR3 nucleotide sequence: TGTGCCAGTAGTATACAAATACCCCATAGCGTCACCGGGGAGCTGTTTTTT.

Only a few counts were recorded for this clonotype. V gene TRBV7-9 combines with J gene TRBJ2-5; the match to TRBD1 covers 10 bases. CDR1 SEHNR and CDR2 FQNEAQ come from the germline V gene (reference sequence). J lost 4 bases, V lost 5 bases, and 10 bases had no gene match. The length of the CDR3 is 16 residues. CDR3 DNA: TGTGCCAGCAGCAGATGGGACAGGGGAATTCGAGAGACCCAGTACTTC. This codes for CASSRWDRGIRETQYF.

The table lists this clonotype with a few counts. CDR3 bases: TGTGCCAGCAGCTTGGCCTCCACGCGCTCCTACGAGCAGTACTTC. Translated: CASSLASTRSYEQYF. This chain uses TRBV5-4 with TRBJ2-7; D remains ambiguous. Trimming stripped 0 bases from V and 0 bases from J, with 10 bases between. Germline V gene sequence: CDR1 SGHNT, CDR2 YYREEE (reference sequence). The CDR3 sequence is 15 residues long. The whole variable domain, remainder taken from reference TRBV5-4 and TRBJ2-7, is ETGVTQSPTHLIKTRGQQVTLRCSSQSGHNTVSWYQQALGQGPQFIFQYYREEENGRGNFPPRFSGLQFPNYSSELNVNALELDDSALYLCASSLASTRSYEQYFGPGTRLTVT.

J is TRBJ1-5 and V is TRBV25-1; 7 bases fit TRBD1. The CDR3 has 14 residues. CDR1 is MGHDK, CDR2 SYGVNS, per germline. V lost 2 bases, J lost 4 bases, and 2 bases stayed unmatched. The CDR3 region is CASSENRGNQPQHF. In nucleotides, the CDR3 is TGTGCCAGCAGTGAAAACAGGGGTAATCAGCCCCAGCATTTT.

J is TRBJ1-1 and V is TRBV14, with D uncertain. The germline gives CDR1 SGHDN, CDR2 FVKESK. The CDR3 is made up of 14 amino acids. V dropped 3 bases and J dropped 1 base, with 9 bases sitting between them. The CDR3 coding sequence is TGTGCCAGCAGCCAGAGACTCACGAACACTGAAGCTTTCTTT. Translated, it gives CASSQRLTNTEAFF.

The chain employs TRBV19 and TRBJ1-3; D remains unclear. This CDR3 is 15 amino acids long. The germline V gene has CDR1 LNHDA and CDR2 SQIVND (reference sequence). V dropped 8 bases and J dropped 0 bases, with 14 bases sitting between them. This CDR3 reads CASVLWGTSGNTIYF. The CDR3 bases are TGTGCCAGTGTTTTGTGGGGAACCTCTGGAAACACCATATATTTT.

J is TRBJ1-2 and V is TRBV6-6; no clear D. V was shortened by 4 bases and J by 6 bases, with 9 bases between the two germline ends. Germline CDR1 is MNHNY and CDR2 is SVGAGI (reference sequence). The CDR3 runs 12 residues. DNA of the CDR3: TGTGCCAGCAGTTCAAGGACGGATGGCTACACCTTC. Translating it yields CASSSRTDGYTF.

The V gene is TRBV20-1, the J gene TRBJ1-1; possible D gene TRBD1, 6 bases. Germline V gene data show CDR1 as DFQATT and CDR2 as SNEGSKA (reference sequence). The V end was cut by 1 base, the J end by 7 bases, with 13 bases between. The CDR3 is 13 amino acids. The CDR3 here is CSARVYGQIEAFF. Here the CDR3 DNA reads TGCAGTGCTAGAGTCTACGGACAGATTGAAGCTTTCTTT.

This clonotype was seen only a few times. The V and J genes are TRBV2 and TRBJ2-1; tentatively, D is TRBD1 or TRBD2 (6 bases each). The CDR3 has 16 residues. Between the trimmed V and J ends, which lost 4 bases and 10 bases, there was a span of 23 bases. From germline, CDR1 is SNHLY and CDR2 FYNNEI. The CDR3 sequence is CASSAVRGQGIREQFF. CDR3 in DNA: TGTGCCAGCAGTGCTGTTCGGGGGCAGGGTATCAGAGAGCAGTTCTTC. Supplemented by reference TRBV2 and TRBJ2-1, the full variable domain reads EPEVTQTPSHQVTQMGQEVILRCVPISNHLYFYWYRQILGQKVEFLVSFYNNEISEKSEIFDDQFSVERPDGSNFTLKIRSTKLEDSAMYFCASSAVRGQGIREQFFGPGTRLTVL.

The rearrangement links TRBV2 to TRBJ1-1; TRBD1 might be the D (6 bases). Per the germline V gene, CDR1 is SNHLY and CDR2 is FYNNEI. CDR3 length: 15 amino acids. V lost 6 bases to trimming and J lost 1 base, with 15 bases between them. The CDR3 coding sequence is TGTGCCAGCAGCAAAGGGGGTGGGGGGAACACTGAAGCTTTCTTT. This translates into CASSKGGGGNTEAFF.

DNA for the CDR3: TGCGCCAGCAGCCCGGAGGGACATCAAAACTATGGCTACACCTTC. Amino acids: CASSPEGHQNYGYTF. The chain employs TRBV4-1 and TRBJ1-2; possibly TRBD1 for D (6 bases). V gave up 4 bases and J gave up 2 bases, with 14 bases separating them. This CDR3 is 15 amino acids long. Germline CDR1 is MGHRA and CDR2 is YSYEKL.